The 21 T cell receptor beta chains below were found in one sample sequenced in a study of regulatory T cells in long-lasting Graves disease (dated by TCRdb to the early 2020s). Library generation was performed with multiplex PCR. The sequencer listed for this sample is Illumina HiSeq 4000. To build TCR beta libraries, CDR3 regions were amplified by Arm-PCR using iRepertoire HTBI primers. TCRdb's own reprocessing of the public reads used fastp at Q25 and MiXCR and kept productive beta chains. Duplicate CDR3 protein sequences are folded into a single record with the most common DNA and genes. A total of a few hundred thousand distinct CDR3 sequences appear in this sample, 20% to 25% of them only once. The ten largest clones represent 25% to 35% of the sample. In light of the paper, this sample's time point label describes: persistent/refractory GD, antithyroid drugs over 5 years with positive TRAb. For both TCR sequencing and RNA sequencing, RNA was extracted from PBMCs in TRIzol.

Sample: peripheral blood mononuclear cells (PBMCs), taken when the disease was refractory, from a patient treated with antithyroid drugs. These TCRs come from a woman between 40 and 50 years old with Graves disease. Donor details come from another sample of the same person, matched by shared clones.

This clonotype was seen more than once but under ten times. The rearrangement links TRBV28 to TRBJ1-2; D gene ambiguous. Deletions cut 5 bases from V and 5 bases from J, with 15 bases between. Germline loops: CDR1 MDHEN, CDR2 SYDVKM. This CDR3 is built from 14 residues. The CDR3 region is CASSNKFPRYGYTF. In nucleotides, the CDR3 is TGTGCCAGCAGTAACAAATTCCCCCGATATGGCTACACCTTC.

CDR3 sequence: CASSLKRQRHSGNTIYF. CDR3 nucleotides: TGTGCCAGCAGCTTGAAAAGACAGCGACACTCTGGAAACACCATATATTTT. This chain joins TRBV7-9 and TRBJ1-3; tentative D call: TRBD1 (5 bases). Germline CDR1 reads SEHNR; CDR2 reads FQNEAQ (reference sequence). The CDR3 totals 17 residues. Trimming stripped 3 bases from V and 0 bases from J, with 15 bases between.

This clonotype has at least ten counts. The V gene is TRBV5-1, the J gene TRBJ2-3, with D hard to call. The germline CDR1 and CDR2 sequences are SGHRS and YFSETQ. The CDR3 contains 12 residues. V was shortened by 4 bases and J by 3 bases, with 6 bases between the two germline ends. The CDR3 bases are TGCGCCAGCAGCCTCCAAACAGATACGCAGTATTTT. It specifies CASSLQTDTQYF.

This clonotype was recorded at least ten times. V usage is TRBV6-1 and J usage is TRBJ1-5; the D gene is possibly TRBD1 (5 bases). Trimming pared 7 bases from V and 7 bases from J, leaving 17 bases between. Germline V gene sequence: CDR1 MNHNS, CDR2 SASEGT. The CDR3 spans 14 residues. In nucleotides, the CDR3 is TGTGCCAGCAAAATCGGGGGGGAGCAACAGCCCCAGCATTTT. Translated: CASKIGGEQQPQHF.

The chain is built from TRBV27 and TRBJ2-2; D gene unclear. Germline V gene lookup returns CDR1 MNHEY and CDR2 SMNVEV (reference sequence). Trimming shortened V by 0 bases and J by 5 bases, and 4 bases separated the two germline ends. The CDR3 has 13 residues. CDR3 loop: CASSLSMTGELFF. The CDR3 coding sequence is TGTGCCAGCAGTTTATCGATGACCGGGGAGCTGTTTTTT.

This clonotype was recorded a few times. The chain uses TRBV29-1 and TRBJ2-2; D uncertain. Germline V CDR1 and CDR2: SQVTM, ANQGSEA. The CDR3 has 12 amino acids. Trimming removed 8 bases from V and 1 base from J, with 8 bases in between. The CDR3 bases are TGCAGCTCCAAGTGGAACACCGGGGAGCTGTTTTTT. Amino acids: CSSKWNTGELFF.

This clonotype occurred many times. The rearrangement links TRBV11-2 to TRBJ2-4; D ambiguous. This CDR3 spans 14 amino acids. The germline V gene encodes CDR1 SGHAT and CDR2 FQNNGV. V lost 1 base and J lost 7, with 11 bases in between. CDR3 nucleotide sequence: TGTGCCAGCAGCTTAGGTTGGTTGGAGAACATTCAGTACTTC. Translating it yields CASSLGWLENIQYF.

This clonotype was counted at least ten times. This chain joins TRBV28 and TRBJ1-4; D remains ambiguous. The CDR3 runs 14 residues. Trimming took off 5 bases at V and 8 bases at J, with 15 bases between the two ends. The germline V gene encodes CDR1 MDHEN and CDR2 SYDVKM. CDR3 sequence (DNA): TGTGCCAGCAGTGGGGTCTGGCGTTGGGAAAAACTGTTTTTT. Translated: CASSGVWRWEKLFF. The full variable domain, with the rest looked up from reference TRBV28 and TRBJ1-4, is DVKVTQSSRYLVKRTGEKVFLECVQDMDHENMFWYRQDPGLGLRLIYFSYDVKMKEKGDIPEGYSVSREKKERFSLILESASTNQTSMYLCASSGVWRWEKLFFGSGTQLSVL.

The rearrangement uses TRBV6-5 and TRBJ1-5; 7 bases are shared with TRBD1. Germline CDR1 MNHEY, CDR2 SVGAGI. The CDR3 runs to 16 residues. V lost 3 bases to trimming and J lost 3 bases; unmatched junction nucleotides: 8. The CDR3 DNA is TGTGCCAGCAGTTATCTGGAGACAGGGAACAATCAGCCCCAGCATTTT. It encodes CASSYLETGNNQPQHF.

This clonotype has a handful of counts. The chain is built from TRBV6-4 and TRBJ2-6; perhaps TRBD2 as D (6 bases). Germline V lookup: CDR1 MRHNA, CDR2 SNTAGT. The V end was cut by 6 bases, the J end by 0 bases, with 21 bases between. The CDR3 spans 19 residues. The DNA for the CDR3 is TGTGCCAGCAGCGTCTATGGAGGGACCTCTAACTCTGGGGCCAACGTCCTGACTTTC. The encoded protein is CASSVYGGTSNSGANVLTF.

Worth noting for this clonotype: A much bigger clone sits one base away, suggesting this may be a read error. V and J are TRBV6-9 and TRBJ2-7; the D gene could be TRBD1 or TRBD2 (5 bases each). V gave up 2 bases and J gave up 8 bases, with 19 bases separating them. This CDR3 is 15 amino acids long. Germline values: CDR1 MNHGY, CDR2 SVAAGI. CDR3 DNA: TGTGCCAGCAGTTATGTGGGGACGAATCTCGGGAAGCAGTACTTC. Translated, it gives CASSYVGTNLGKQYF.

The sample holds many counts of this clonotype. CDR3 DNA: TGTGCCAGCAGTTTTGACCCGACGAACACCGGGGAGCTGTTTTTT. Translating it yields CASSFDPTNTGELFF. The chain combines TRBV28 with TRBJ2-2, with D uncertain. This CDR3 has 15 residues. In germline, CDR1 is MDHEN, CDR2 SYDVKM. The V end was cut by 3 bases, the J end by 0 bases, with 8 bases between. The variable domain in full, completed from reference TRBV28 and TRBJ2-2, reads DVKVTQSSRYLVKRTGEKVFLECVQDMDHENMFWYRQDPGLGLRLIYFSYDVKMKEKGDIPEGYSVSREKKERFSLILESASTNQTSMYLCASSFDPTNTGELFFGEGSRLTVL.

In its sample, this clonotype was seen many times. The V gene is TRBV10-3, the J gene TRBJ1-1; tentatively, D is TRBD1 (6 bases). The CDR3 contains 15 residues. The germline V gene encodes CDR1 ENHRY and CDR2 SYGVKD. Trimming cost V 5 bases and J 2 bases, with 15 bases left between them. The CDR3 spells CAISPSDRHNTEAFF. In DNA, the CDR3 is TGTGCCATCAGTCCCTCAGACAGGCATAACACTGAAGCTTTCTTT.

This clonotype was counted at least ten times. V is TRBV12-3 or TRBV12-4 and J is TRBJ2-5; tentative D call: TRBD2 (6 bases). V was shortened by 8 bases and J by 0 bases, with 22 bases between the two germline ends. The CDR3 is 17 amino acids. DNA of the CDR3: TGTGCCAGCGCCACCTACCGGGGCGGGGCGTACCAAGAGACCCAGTACTTC. Its protein product is CASATYRGGAYQETQYF.

V usage is TRBV7-3 and J usage is TRBJ2-1; D ambiguous. The CDR3 totals 15 residues. CDR1 and CDR2 (germline): SGHTA, FQGTGA. The ends were cut back, 1 base at V and 0 bases at J, with 7 bases in the middle. The CDR3 protein is CASSLSLSSYNEQFF. The CDR3 DNA reads TGTGCCAGCAGCTTAAGTCTGAGCTCCTACAATGAGCAGTTCTTC.

In this sample, this clonotype turned up many times. The J gene is TRBJ2-4, the V gene TRBV12-3 or TRBV12-4; D perhaps matches TRBD1 (6 bases). V was pared by 7 bases and J by 1 base, with 11 bases between. The CDR3 length is 14 residues. As DNA, the CDR3 is TGTGCCAGCACCCCAGACAGGGCCAAAAACATTCAGTACTTC. Its protein is CASTPDRAKNIQYF.

As to this clonotype: A much more abundant neighbour one base away suggests this may be a read error. CDR3 residues: CASSLTRASTEVFF. CDR3 coding DNA: TGTGCCAGCAGCCTTACAAGGGCCTCTACTGAAGTTTTCTTT. V and J are TRBV7-3 and TRBJ1-1, with D uncertain. Germline-derived CDR1 and CDR2 are SGHTA and FQGTGA. CDR3 length: 14 amino acids. The variable domain in full, with the rest retrieved from reference TRBV7-3 and TRBJ1-1, is GAGVSQTPSNKVTEKGKYVELRCDPISGHTALYWYRQSLGQGPEFLIYFQGTGAADDSGLPNDRFFAVRPEGSVSTLKIQRTERGDSAVYLCASSLTRASTEVFFGQGTRLTVV.

The rearrangement links TRBV27 to TRBJ1-5; TRBD1 matches at 7 bases. The CDR3 totals 16 residues. Germline trimming cut 5 bases from V and 5 bases from J; bases unmatched to any gene: 12. Germline V gene data show CDR1 as MNHEY and CDR2 as SMNVEV (reference sequence). The CDR3 region is CASSAKQTGAHQPQHF. CDR3 nucleotides: TGTGCCAGCAGTGCCAAACAAACAGGGGCCCATCAGCCCCAGCATTTT.

This clonotype has just a few counts. The V call is TRBV30, the J call TRBJ2-3, with D unclear. The germline gives CDR1 GTSNPN, CDR2 SVGIG (reference sequence). V was shortened by 6 bases and J by 2 bases, with 3 bases between the two germline ends. CDR3 length: 10 residues. CDR3 sequence reads: CACITDTQYF. CDR3 nucleotides: TGTGCCTGCATCACAGATACGCAGTATTTT.

The rearrangement uses TRBV5-1 and TRBJ2-5; 8 nucleotides line up with TRBD1. Looked up from germline, CDR1 is SGHRS and CDR2 is YFSETQ. This CDR3 contains 17 residues. Trimming at V came to 3 bases and at J to 3 bases, leaving 13 bases not matched to a gene. CDR3 in amino acids: CASSSGSRTGKKETQYF. CDR3 in DNA: TGCGCCAGCAGCTCGGGATCAAGGACAGGGAAGAAAGAGACCCAGTACTTC.

This clonotype has at least ten counts. The chain links TRBV6-1 to TRBJ2-7, with 7 bases lining up with TRBD1. Per germline, CDR1 MNHNS and CDR2 SASEGT. J lost 3 bases, V lost 4 bases, and 6 bases had no gene match. CDR3 length: 14 amino acids. The CDR3 protein is CASSVMDRFYEQYF. CDR3 DNA: TGTGCCAGCAGTGTTATGGACAGGTTCTACGAGCAGTACTTC.